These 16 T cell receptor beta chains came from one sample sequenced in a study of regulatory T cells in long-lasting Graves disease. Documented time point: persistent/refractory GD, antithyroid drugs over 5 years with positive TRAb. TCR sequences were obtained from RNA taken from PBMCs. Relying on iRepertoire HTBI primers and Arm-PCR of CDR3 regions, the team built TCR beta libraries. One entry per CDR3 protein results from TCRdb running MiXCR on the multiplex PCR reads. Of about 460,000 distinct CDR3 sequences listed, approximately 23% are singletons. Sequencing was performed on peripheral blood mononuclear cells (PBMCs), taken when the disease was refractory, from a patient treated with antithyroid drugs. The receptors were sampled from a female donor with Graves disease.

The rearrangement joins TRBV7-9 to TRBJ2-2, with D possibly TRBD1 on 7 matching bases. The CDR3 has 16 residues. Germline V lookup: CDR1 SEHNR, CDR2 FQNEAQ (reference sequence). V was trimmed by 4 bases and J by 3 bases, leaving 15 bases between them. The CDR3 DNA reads TGTGCCAGCAGCTCACAGGGGCAGCGGGACACCGGGGAGCTGTTTTTT. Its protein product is CASSSQGQRDTGELFF.

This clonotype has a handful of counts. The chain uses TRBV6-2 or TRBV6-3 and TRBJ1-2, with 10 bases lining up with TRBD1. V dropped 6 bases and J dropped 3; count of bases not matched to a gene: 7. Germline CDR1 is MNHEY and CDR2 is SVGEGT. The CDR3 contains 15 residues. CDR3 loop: CASSRRTGGDYGYTF. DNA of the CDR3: TGTGCCAGCAGCCGCCGGACAGGGGGGGACTATGGCTACACCTTC.

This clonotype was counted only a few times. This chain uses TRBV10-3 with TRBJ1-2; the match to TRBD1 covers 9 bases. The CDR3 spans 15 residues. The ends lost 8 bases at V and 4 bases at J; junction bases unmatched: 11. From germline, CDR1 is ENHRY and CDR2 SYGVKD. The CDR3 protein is CAIGSIGTGIYGYTF. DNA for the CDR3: TGTGCCATCGGTTCGATCGGGACAGGGATCTATGGCTACACCTTC.

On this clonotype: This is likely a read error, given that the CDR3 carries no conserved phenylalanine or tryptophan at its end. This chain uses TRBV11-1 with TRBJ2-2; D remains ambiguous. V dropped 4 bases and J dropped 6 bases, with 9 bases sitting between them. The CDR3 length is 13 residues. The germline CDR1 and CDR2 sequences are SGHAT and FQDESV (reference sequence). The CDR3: CASSSWTSGELFL. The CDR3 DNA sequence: TGTGCCAGCAGCTCCTGGACGTCCGGGGAGCTGTTTCTT.

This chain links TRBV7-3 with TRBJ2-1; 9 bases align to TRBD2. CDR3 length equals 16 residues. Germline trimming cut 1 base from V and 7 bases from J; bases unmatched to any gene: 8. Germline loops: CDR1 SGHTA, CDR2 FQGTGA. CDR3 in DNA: TGTGCCAGCAGCTTAAATCCCGCGGGGGGGACGAATGAGCAGTTCTTC. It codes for CASSLNPAGGTNEQFF.

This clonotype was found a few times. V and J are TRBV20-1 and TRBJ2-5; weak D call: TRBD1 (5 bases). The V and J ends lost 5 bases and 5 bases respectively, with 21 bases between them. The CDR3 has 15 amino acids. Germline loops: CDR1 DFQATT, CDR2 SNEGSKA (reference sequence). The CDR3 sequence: CSASHLDTLGETQYF. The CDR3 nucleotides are TGCAGTGCTTCACACCTGGACACGCTGGGGGAGACCCAGTACTTC.

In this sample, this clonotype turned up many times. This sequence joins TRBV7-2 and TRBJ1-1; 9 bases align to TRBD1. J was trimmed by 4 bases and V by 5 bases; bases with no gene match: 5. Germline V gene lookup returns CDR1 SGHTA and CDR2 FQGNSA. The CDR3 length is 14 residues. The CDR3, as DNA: TGTGCCAGCAGCGTGACAGGGGGAGGCACTGAAGCTTTCTTT. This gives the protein CASSVTGGGTEAFF.

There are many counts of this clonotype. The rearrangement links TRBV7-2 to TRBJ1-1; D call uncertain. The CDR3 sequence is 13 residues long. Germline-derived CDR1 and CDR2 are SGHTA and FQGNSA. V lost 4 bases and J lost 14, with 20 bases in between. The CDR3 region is CASSSQREGPYFF. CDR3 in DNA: TGTGCCAGCAGCTCCCAGAGGGAGGGCCCGTACTTCTTT.

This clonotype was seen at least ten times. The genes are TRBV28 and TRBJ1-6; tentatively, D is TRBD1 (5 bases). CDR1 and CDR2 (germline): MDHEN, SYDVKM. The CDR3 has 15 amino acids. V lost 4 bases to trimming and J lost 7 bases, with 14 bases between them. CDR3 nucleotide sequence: TGTGCCAGCAGTTCCCAGGGACTTAGGAATTCACCCCTCCACTTT. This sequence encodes CASSSQGLRNSPLHF.

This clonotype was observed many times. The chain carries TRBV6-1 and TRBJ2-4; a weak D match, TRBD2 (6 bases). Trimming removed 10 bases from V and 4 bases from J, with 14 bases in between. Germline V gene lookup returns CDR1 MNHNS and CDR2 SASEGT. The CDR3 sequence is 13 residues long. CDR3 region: CAIRPGEKNIQYF. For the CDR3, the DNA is TGTGCCATCCGGCCGGGGGAAAAAAACATTCAGTACTTC.

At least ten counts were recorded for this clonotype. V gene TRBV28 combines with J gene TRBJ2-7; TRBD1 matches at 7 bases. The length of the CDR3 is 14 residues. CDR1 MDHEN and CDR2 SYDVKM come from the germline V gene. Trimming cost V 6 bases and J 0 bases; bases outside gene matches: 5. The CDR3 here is CASRKQGSSYEQYF. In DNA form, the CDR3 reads TGTGCCAGCAGAAAACAGGGGAGCTCCTACGAGCAGTACTTC.

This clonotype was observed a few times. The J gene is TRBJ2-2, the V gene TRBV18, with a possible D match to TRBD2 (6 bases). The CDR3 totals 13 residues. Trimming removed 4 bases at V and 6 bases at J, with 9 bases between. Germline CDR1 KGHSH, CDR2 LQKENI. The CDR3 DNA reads TGTGCCAGCTCACGGAGGGAGGCCGGGGAGCTGTTTTTT. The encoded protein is CASSRREAGELFF.

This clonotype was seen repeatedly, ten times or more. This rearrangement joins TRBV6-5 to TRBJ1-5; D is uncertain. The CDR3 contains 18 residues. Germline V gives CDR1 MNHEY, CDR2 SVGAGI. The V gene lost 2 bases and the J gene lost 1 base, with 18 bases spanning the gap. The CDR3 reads CASSYPGRGTGSNQPQHF. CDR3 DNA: TGTGCCAGCAGTTACCCAGGACGCGGAACGGGGAGCAATCAGCCCCAGCATTTT.

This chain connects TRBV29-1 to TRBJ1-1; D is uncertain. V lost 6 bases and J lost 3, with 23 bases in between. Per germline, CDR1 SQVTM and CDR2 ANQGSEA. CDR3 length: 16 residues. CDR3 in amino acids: CSVRVPPKEFYTEAFF. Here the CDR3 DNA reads TGCAGCGTGAGGGTCCCTCCCAAAGAGTTTTACACTGAAGCTTTCTTT.

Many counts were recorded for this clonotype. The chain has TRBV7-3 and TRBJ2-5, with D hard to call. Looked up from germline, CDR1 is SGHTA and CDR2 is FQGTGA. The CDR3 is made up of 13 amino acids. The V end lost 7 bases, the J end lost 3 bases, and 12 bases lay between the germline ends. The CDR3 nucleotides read TGTGCCAGCACCAAGTCGGCTGAAGAGACCCAGTACTTC. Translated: CASTKSAEETQYF. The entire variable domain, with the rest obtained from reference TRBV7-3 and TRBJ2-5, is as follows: GAGVSQTPSNKVTEKGKYVELRCDPISGHTALYWYRQSLGQGPEFLIYFQGTGAADDSGLPNDRFFAVRPEGSVSTLKIQRTERGDSAVYLCASTKSAEETQYFGPGTRLLVL.

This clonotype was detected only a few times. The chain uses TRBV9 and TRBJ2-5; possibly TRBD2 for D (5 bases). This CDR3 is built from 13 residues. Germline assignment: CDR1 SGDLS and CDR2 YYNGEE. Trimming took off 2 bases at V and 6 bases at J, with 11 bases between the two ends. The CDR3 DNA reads TGTGCCAGCAGCGTTAGAGGGCTTCAGACCCAGTACTTC. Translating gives CASSVRGLQTQYF.